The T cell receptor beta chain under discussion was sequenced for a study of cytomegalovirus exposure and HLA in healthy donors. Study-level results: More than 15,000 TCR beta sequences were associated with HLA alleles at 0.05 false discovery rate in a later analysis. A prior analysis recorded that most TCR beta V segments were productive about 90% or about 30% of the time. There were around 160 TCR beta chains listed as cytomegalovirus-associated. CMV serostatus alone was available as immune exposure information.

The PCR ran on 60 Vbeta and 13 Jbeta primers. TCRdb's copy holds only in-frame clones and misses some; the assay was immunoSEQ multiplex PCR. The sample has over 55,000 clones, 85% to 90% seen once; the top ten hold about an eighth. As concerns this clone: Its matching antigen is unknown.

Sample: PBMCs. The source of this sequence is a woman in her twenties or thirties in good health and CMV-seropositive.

The CDR3 reads CASRIAHSSYNEQFF. The CDR3 DNA reads TGTGCCAGCCGGATAGCGCACTCCTCCTACAATGAGCAGTTCTTC. V gene TRBV27 combines with J gene TRBJ2-1; a possible D gene is TRBD2 (5 bases). V was clipped by 8 bases and J by 0 bases, with 14 bases between them. Germline-derived CDR1 and CDR2 are MNHEY and SMNVEV (reference sequence). The CDR3 is 15 amino acids.